The present TCR beta chain was sequenced within a study of post-analysis software for immune sequencing data. Study details: The patients showed relapsing-remitting, secondary progressive and progressive-relapsing multiple sclerosis courses. Findings of the study overall: When the samples were clustered directly with F measure, those that had been prepared in the same batch showed strong co-clustering. Compared against controls, patients with multiple sclerosis displayed significantly lower normalized Chao1 diversity. Four to six TRBV segments were more frequent in patients than controls; TRBV5-6, TRBV5-1 and TRBV20-1 belonged to this group.

Built from TCR beta cDNA, the libraries had unique molecular identifiers in them. Yield was roughly 0.5 million cDNA molecules from roughly 0.93 to 9.6 million T cells. TCRdb fed the PCR reads into MiXCR, producing one record per CDR3 protein. Altogether hundreds of thousands of distinct CDR3 sequences are present, roughly three fifths being singletons, with the ten largest covering about 11%. The germline gives CDR1 DFQATT, CDR2 SNEGSKA (reference sequence). The CDR3 runs 13 residues. Trimming removed 6 bases from V and 4 bases from J, with 10 bases in between. Regarding this clonotype: Its specificity is unknown.

This receptor was obtained from a girl aged 2 to 10 with multiple sclerosis. The sequenced sample was blood. The V and J genes are TRBV20-1 and TRBJ2-6; perhaps TRBD1 as D (5 bases). The CDR3 sequence: CSASGFGANVLTF. Written as DNA, the CDR3 is TGCAGTGCCTCAGGGTTCGGGGCCAACGTCCTGACTTTC.